This T cell receptor beta chain was observed in a study of cytomegalovirus exposure and HLA in healthy donors. The study's findings and limits: With further analysis later on, most CMV-associated TCR beta chains appeared HLA-restricted. An apparent linkage of common viral pathogens to several of the most significant clusters emerged in a later analysis.

This CDR3 contains 13 residues. Germline CDR1 MNHEY, CDR2 SMNVEV (reference sequence). J gave up 6 bases and V 3 bases, and 3 bases lay outside the gene matches. Regarding this clone: Its antigen is currently unknown.

The PCR used 60 Vbeta and 13 Jbeta primers. TCRdb's table, derived via immunoSEQ multiplex PCR, lists solely in-frame clones and lacks some. The profile shows under 250,000 clones, about 81% of them singletons. The sequencing input was PBMCs. This receptor was taken from a middle-aged woman in good health and CMV-seronegative. This chain uses TRBV27 with TRBJ2-3, with 7 nucleotides matching TRBD1. DNA for the CDR3: TGTGCCAGCAGTTTGCAGGGGGTGGATACGCAGTATTTT. It translates to CASSLQGVDTQYF.